The 20 T cell receptor beta chains in this list originate from one sample, sequenced in a study of OX40 agonist ivuxolimab in advanced cancers. The method behind the library was the immunoSEQ multiplex PCR assay. TCRdb re-hosts the immuneACCESS table, in-frame sequences only. Its copies lack some clones; in the studies checked, an unresolved V gene accounts for under half of them, and the cause for the rest is not known. The sample has about 71,000 clones on record, about 91% of them singletons. The ten biggest clones cover about 14% of the sample. Material: CD4+ or CD8+ T cells sorted from blood, obtained in a trial of the OX40 agonist ivuxolimab. These receptors were obtained from an adult with an advanced solid tumor such as melanoma, head and neck, liver or kidney cancer.

The CDR3 protein is CASSFGLAVNNEQFF. The CDR3 DNA is TGTGCCAGCAGTTTCGGGCTAGCGGTCAACAATGAGCAGTTCTTC. V and J are TRBV28 and TRBJ2-1; 7 nucleotides agree with TRBD2. Germline-derived CDR1 and CDR2 are MDHEN and SYDVKM. The CDR3 spans 15 residues. The V and J ends lost 3 bases and 5 bases, in that order; junction bases with no gene match: 7.

The chain links TRBV11-3 to TRBJ2-7, with a tentative D call TRBD2 (5 bases). This CDR3 has 13 amino acids. With 5 bases removed from V and 3 bases from J, the gap between germline ends came to 11 bases. Germline CDR1 reads SGHNT; CDR2 reads YENEEA. CDR3 residues: CASSRLGDYEQYF. The CDR3 coding sequence is TGTGCCAGCAGCCGGCTGGGAGACTACGAGCAGTACTTC.

This rearrangement joins TRBV13 to TRBJ1-1; D is uncertain. In germline, CDR1 is PRHDT, CDR2 FYEKMQ (reference sequence). V was shortened by 4 bases and J by 1 base, with 1 base between the two germline ends. The CDR3 is 11 residues long. The CDR3 here is CASSSNTEAFF. The CDR3 DNA follows: TGTGCCAGCAGCTCGAACACTGAAGCTTTCTTT.

The rearrangement joins TRBV5-6 to TRBJ1-5; 7 bases fit TRBD1. Trimming at V came to 0 bases and at J to 5 bases, leaving 2 bases not matched to a gene. This CDR3 spans 14 amino acids. CDR1 and CDR2 (germline): SGHDT, YYEEEE. The CDR3 sequence: CASSLGQGDQPQHF. In nucleotides, the CDR3 is TGTGCCAGCAGCTTGGGGCAGGGGGATCAGCCCCAGCATTTT.

This clone was seen once. As DNA, the CDR3 is TGTGCCAGCAAACAGGGGACAGCTCCCACCGAGACCCAGTACTTC. It encodes CASKQGTAPTETQYF. This chain connects TRBV28 to TRBJ2-5; TRBD1 matches 7 bases. The CDR3 has 15 residues. Germline CDR1 MDHEN, CDR2 SYDVKM. J gave up 5 bases and V 7 bases, and 13 bases lay outside the gene matches.

This clone appeared a single time. The V call is TRBV5-1, the J call TRBJ2-5, with 8 bases matching TRBD2. The ends lost 3 bases at V and 5 bases at J; junction bases unmatched: 3. Germline V gives CDR1 SGHRS, CDR2 YFSETQ. This CDR3 spans 13 amino acids. The DNA for the CDR3 is TGCGCCAGCAGCTGGTCGGGGGGGGAGACCCAGTACTTC. Encoded protein: CASSWSGGETQYF. The whole variable domain, remainder taken from reference TRBV5-1 and TRBJ2-5, is KAGVTQTPRYLIKTRGQQVTLSCSPISGHRSVSWYQQTPGQGLQFLFEYFSETQRNKGNFPGRFSGRQFSNSRSEMNVSTLELGDSALYLCASSWSGGETQYFGPGTRLLVL.

This clone was detected only once. The chain recombines TRBV27 with TRBJ2-7, with 9 bases identical to TRBD1. Germline V lookup: CDR1 MNHEY, CDR2 SMNVEV (reference sequence). J was trimmed by 7 bases and V by 2 bases; bases with no gene match: 9. This CDR3 region has 15 residues. The CDR3 DNA reads as TGTGCCAGCAGTTTAGCCGGGACAGGGACAGGGGAGCAGTACTTC. Translation gives CASSLAGTGTGEQYF.

The chain links TRBV5-1 to TRBJ2-5, with a weak D call TRBD2 (5 bases). CDR1 and CDR2 (germline): SGHRS, YFSETQ. This CDR3 region has 15 residues. V gave up 4 bases and J gave up 5 bases, with 18 bases separating them. CDR3 sequence (DNA): TGCGCCAGCAGCAATCGGCCGACTACGGTTGAGACCCAGTACTTC. Amino acid sequence: CASSNRPTTVETQYF.

The V and J genes are TRBV5-5 and TRBJ1-5; TRBD1 might be the D (5 bases). Germline CDR1 SGHKS, CDR2 YYEKEE (reference sequence). Trimming took 0 bases from V and 1 from J, leaving 11 bases between them. CDR3 length: 16 residues. The CDR3: CASSLEGIGSNQPQHF. In DNA, the CDR3 is TGTGCCAGCAGCTTGGAGGGGATAGGCAGCAATCAGCCCCAGCATTTT. The entire variable domain, with the rest obtained from reference TRBV5-5 and TRBJ1-5, is as follows: DAGVTQSPTHLIKTRGQQVTLRCSPISGHKSVSWYQQVLGQGPQFIFQYYEKEERGRGNFPDRFSARQFPNYSSELNVNALLLGDSALYLCASSLEGIGSNQPQHFGDGTRLSIL.

This sequence joins TRBV4-3 and TRBJ2-1, with TRBD2 matching 8 bases. J lost 12 bases, V lost 1 base, and 5 bases had no gene match. The germline V gene encodes CDR1 LGHNA and CDR2 YSLEER. The CDR3 loop spans 13 amino acids. The CDR3 nucleotides are TGCGCCAGCAGCCAAGGGACTAGCCTCGGGCAGTTCTTC. Translated, it gives CASSQGTSLGQFF.

Concerning this clone: The DNA is left out, because the CDR3 cannot be placed on it with certainty; the CDR3 is given as TCRdb lists it. This chain uses TRBV23-1 with TRBJ2-5; TRBD1, the table's D call, was not compared with the DNA. TRBV23-1 is an ORF, and what it does is uncertain. The CDR3 is 12 residues long, counting both termini. The chain's CDR3 is CASILGQGTQYF.

This chain links TRBV5-6 with TRBJ1-5; possible D gene TRBD1, 5 bases. CDR1 is SGHDT, CDR2 YYEEEE, per germline. The CDR3 sequence is 14 residues long. Trimming shortened V by 0 bases and J by 5 bases, and 9 bases separated the two germline ends. The CDR3 sequence is CASSLGQSHQPQHF. Here the CDR3 DNA reads TGTGCCAGCAGCTTGGGACAGAGTCATCAGCCCCAGCATTTT.

Concerning this clone itself: At the DNA level, this CDR3 is encoded by other sequences in the same sample as well. The chain recombines TRBV4-3 with TRBJ2-7, with TRBD2 matching 11 bases. After removal of 0 bases from V and 3 bases from J, the junction contained 1 base not matched to a gene. CDR1 is LGHNA and CDR2 is YSLEER in the germline V gene. The CDR3 is 15 amino acids. CDR3 in DNA: TGCGCCAGCAGCCAAGAGACTAGCGGGGTCTACGAGCAGTACTTC. Residues: CASSQETSGVYEQYF.

This clone was picked up a small number of times. The conserved final phenylalanine or tryptophan is absent from the CDR3, which likely points to a read error. The DNA is left out, because the CDR3 cannot be placed on it with certainty; the CDR3 is given as TCRdb lists it. V usage is TRBV5-1 and J usage is TRBJ1-4. Germline V gene data show CDR1 as SGHRS and CDR2 as YFSETQ. The CDR3 contains 8 residues when both ends are counted. CDR3 residues: CASSRDLG.

Details on this clone: The sample contains more than one DNA sequence encoding this CDR3. The rearrangement joins TRBV15 to TRBJ1-2; possibly TRBD1 for D (6 bases). V was cut by 3 bases and J by 5 bases, with 10 bases left in between. The CDR3 totals 13 residues. CDR1 is LNHNV, CDR2 YYDKDF, per germline (reference sequence). CDR3 bases: TGTGCCACCAGCAGGGGCACAGGGTATGGCTACACCTTC. This encodes CATSRGTGYGYTF.

V gene TRBV28 combines with J gene TRBJ2-7; no definite D call. Trimming stripped 3 bases from V and 4 bases from J, with 16 bases between. The CDR3 consists of 15 residues. CDR1 is MDHEN and CDR2 is SYDVKM in the germline V gene. The CDR3 bases are TGTGCCAGCAGTTTGGGCATGAGGATGTTATACGAGCAGTACTTC. Its protein is CASSLGMRMLYEQYF.

The chain couples TRBV2 to TRBJ1-2; D gene unclear. The CDR3 is 11 residues long. Trimming cost V 4 bases and J 5 bases, with 5 bases left between them. The germline gives CDR1 SNHLY, CDR2 FYNNEI. Here the CDR3 DNA reads TGTGCCAGCAGTGCTGAATATGGCTACACCTTC. Protein: CASSAEYGYTF.

This clone has only one observation. The chain has TRBV7-9 and TRBJ2-1, with 13 positions matching TRBD2. The CDR3 runs 17 residues. The V and J ends lost 5 bases and 3 bases, in that order; junction bases with no gene match: 7. CDR1 and CDR2 (germline): SEHNR, FQNEAQ (reference sequence). The CDR3 nucleotides are TGTGCCAGCAGCCCGGGGACTAGCGGGACGTTCTACAATGAGCAGTTCTTC. Translating gives CASSPGTSGTFYNEQFF. Drawing the rest from reference TRBV7-9 and TRBJ2-1, the complete variable domain is DTGVSQNPRHKITKRGQNVTFRCDPISEHNRLYWYRQTLGQGPEFLTYFQNEAQLEKSRLLSDRFSAERPKGSFSTLEIQRTEQGDSAMYLCASSPGTSGTFYNEQFFGPGTRLTVL.

Only a few counts were recorded for this clone. V is TRBV6-5 and J is TRBJ2-2; 7 positions match TRBD2. J lost 6 bases, V lost 5 bases, and 6 bases had no gene match. CDR3 length equals 14 residues. Germline V lookup: CDR1 MNHEY, CDR2 SVGAGI. In DNA form, the CDR3 reads TGTGCCAGCAGTCCGCAGACTAGCTCCGGGGAGCTGTTTTTT. It specifies CASSPQTSSGELFF.

The count of this clone is one. The chain recombines TRBV18 with TRBJ1-1; D gene ambiguous. Germline CDR1 KGHSH, CDR2 LQKENI. Trimming pared 5 bases from V and 4 bases from J, leaving 11 bases between. The CDR3 loop spans 13 amino acids. The CDR3 is CASSGPSATEAFF. CDR3 in DNA: TGTGCCAGCTCAGGACCGAGCGCCACTGAAGCTTTCTTT.